This T cell receptor beta chain was captured in a study of vaccination and CD4 T cells after COVID-19. Findings and caveats of the study: Post-vaccination reactive clonotypes (median about 40) did not differ significantly from post-infection (approximately 20).

CD4+ T cells that had been cultured provided DNA sequenced with the Oncomine TCR Beta short-read assay. The template was genomic DNA from cultured CD4+ T cells. TCRdb analysed the PCR reads with MiXCR anew, one entry per CDR3 protein. This table has 9,500 to 14,000 distinct CDR3 sequences, 30% to 45% appearing once. V lost 2 bases to trimming and J lost 2 bases; unmatched junction nucleotides: 6. The germline V gene encodes CDR1 SQVTM and CDR2 ANQGSEA. The CDR3 runs 14 residues. Regarding treatment: approximately 11-day PBMC culture with coronavirus spike peptide pools or control peptides (ViraFEST assay). The unexposed donor provided CD4+ T cells, which were taken before the COVID-19 pandemic (2011-2018). Researchers challenged CD4+ T cells from unexposed donors with SARS-CoV-2 S/N and four cold-coronavirus spikes, cells permitting. Concerning this clonotype itself: Its cognate antigen is unknown.

The receptor comes from a human donor in good health. Sequencing used CD4+ T cells from blood, cultured in vitro. The chain carries TRBV29-1 and TRBJ2-7; TRBD1 matches 7 bases. CDR3 region: CSVEKTGRPYEQYF. The CDR3 bases are TGCAGCGTTGAAAAGACAGGGAGACCCTACGAGCAGTACTTC.